This TCR beta chain was identified in a study of CD8+CD57+ T cells in acquired aplastic anemia. Findings and limits, study-wide: The study identified 25 to 30 CD8+ CDR3 sequences shared by patients and controls. Statistical testing detected no significant gap in CD8+ Simpson's diversity between patients and controls.

About this clonotype: Its target is not known.

Flow cytometry had shown expanded CD8+CD57+ cells in the patients chosen for sequencing. Trimming removed 3 bases from V and 2 bases from J, with 14 bases in between. Germline CDR1 is LNHDA and CDR2 is SQIVND (reference sequence). The length of the CDR3 is 16 residues. Profiling of TCR beta VDJ combinations and CDR3 sequences used genomic DNA as template. Each CDR3 protein gets one entry after TCRdb re-called the reads with MiXCR. The table shows approximately 470,000 distinct CDR3 sequences, with under 40% occurring only once. The chain recombines TRBV19 with TRBJ1-5; no clear D. This clonotype was obtained from a human donor with aplastic anemia. The sample comprised sorted CD4+, CD8+, or CD8+CD57+ T cells (not recorded which) from PBMCs. For the CDR3, the DNA is TGTGCCAGTAGTATTCTCCTGGTTGCGGGCAATCAGCCCCAGCATTTT. This encodes CASSILLVAGNQPQHF.